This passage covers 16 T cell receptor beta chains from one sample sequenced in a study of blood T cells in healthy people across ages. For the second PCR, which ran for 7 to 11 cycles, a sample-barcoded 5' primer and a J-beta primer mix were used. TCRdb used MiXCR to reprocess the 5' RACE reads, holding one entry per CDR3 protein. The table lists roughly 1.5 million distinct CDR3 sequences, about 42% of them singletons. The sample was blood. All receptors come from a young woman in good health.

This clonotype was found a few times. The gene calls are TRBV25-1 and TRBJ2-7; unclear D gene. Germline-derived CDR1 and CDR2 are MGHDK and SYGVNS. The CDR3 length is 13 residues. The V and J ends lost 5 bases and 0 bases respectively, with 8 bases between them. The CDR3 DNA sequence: TGTGCCAGCAGTACCAGATTCTCCTACGAGCAGTACTTC. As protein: CASSTRFSYEQYF.

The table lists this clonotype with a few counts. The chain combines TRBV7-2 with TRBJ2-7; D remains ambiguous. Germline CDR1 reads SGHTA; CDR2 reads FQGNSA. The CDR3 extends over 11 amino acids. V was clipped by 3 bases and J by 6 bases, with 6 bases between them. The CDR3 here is CASSFATEQYF. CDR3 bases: TGTGCCAGCAGCTTCGCCACCGAGCAGTACTTC.

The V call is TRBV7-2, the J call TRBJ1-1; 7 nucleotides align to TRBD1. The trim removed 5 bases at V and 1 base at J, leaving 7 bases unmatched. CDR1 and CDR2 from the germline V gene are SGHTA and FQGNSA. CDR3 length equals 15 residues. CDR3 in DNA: TGTGCCAGCAGCCGAAGGGGGCGGTCGAACACTGAAGCTTTCTTT. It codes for CASSRRGRSNTEAFF.

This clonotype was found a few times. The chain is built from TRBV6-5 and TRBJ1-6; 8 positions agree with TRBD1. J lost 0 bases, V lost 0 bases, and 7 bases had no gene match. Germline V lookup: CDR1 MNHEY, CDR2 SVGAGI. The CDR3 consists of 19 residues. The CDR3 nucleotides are TGTGCCAGCAGTTACTCAGTTCAGGGGGCGCGCTCCTATAATTCACCCCTCCACTTT. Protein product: CASSYSVQGARSYNSPLHF.

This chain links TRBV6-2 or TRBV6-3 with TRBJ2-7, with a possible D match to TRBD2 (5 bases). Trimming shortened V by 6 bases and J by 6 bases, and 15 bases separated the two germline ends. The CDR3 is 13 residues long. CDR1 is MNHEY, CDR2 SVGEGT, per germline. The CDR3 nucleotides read TGTGCCAGCAGCCTCGGGGTCATCTGCGAGCAGTACTTC. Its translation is CASSLGVICEQYF.

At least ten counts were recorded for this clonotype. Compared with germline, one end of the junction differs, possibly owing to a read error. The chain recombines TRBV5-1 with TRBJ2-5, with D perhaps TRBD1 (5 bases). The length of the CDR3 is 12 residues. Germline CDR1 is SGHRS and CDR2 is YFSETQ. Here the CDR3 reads CASSLGEETQYF. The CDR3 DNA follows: TGTGCCAGCAGCTTAGGGGAAGAGACCCAGTACTTC. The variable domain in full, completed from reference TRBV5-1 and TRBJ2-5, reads KAGVTQTPRYLIKTRGQQVTLSCSPISGHRSVSWYQQTPGQGLQFLFEYFSETQRNKGNFPGRFSGRQFSNSRSEMNVSTLELGDSALYLCASSLGEETQYFGPGTRLLVL.

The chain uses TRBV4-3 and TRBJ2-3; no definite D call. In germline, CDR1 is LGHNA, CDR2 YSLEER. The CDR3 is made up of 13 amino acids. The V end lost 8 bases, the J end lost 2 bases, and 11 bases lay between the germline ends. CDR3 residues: CASARLDTDTQYF. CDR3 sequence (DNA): TGCGCCAGCGCCCGACTTGACACAGATACGCAGTATTTT.

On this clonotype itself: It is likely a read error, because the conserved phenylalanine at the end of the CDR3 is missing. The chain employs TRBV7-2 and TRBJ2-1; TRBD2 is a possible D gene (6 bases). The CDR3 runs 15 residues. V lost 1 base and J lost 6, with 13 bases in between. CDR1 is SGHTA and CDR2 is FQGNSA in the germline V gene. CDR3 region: CASSLGGGRGNEQFL. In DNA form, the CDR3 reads TGTGCCAGCAGCTTAGGTGGAGGGCGTGGCAATGAGCAGTTCCTC.

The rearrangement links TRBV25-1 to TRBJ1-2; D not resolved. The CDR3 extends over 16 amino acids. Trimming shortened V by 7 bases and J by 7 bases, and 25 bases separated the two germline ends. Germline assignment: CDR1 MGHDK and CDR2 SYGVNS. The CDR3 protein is CASTGNPARDFSGYTF. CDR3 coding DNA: TGTGCCAGCACGGGGAACCCGGCTAGGGATTTTAGTGGCTACACCTTC.

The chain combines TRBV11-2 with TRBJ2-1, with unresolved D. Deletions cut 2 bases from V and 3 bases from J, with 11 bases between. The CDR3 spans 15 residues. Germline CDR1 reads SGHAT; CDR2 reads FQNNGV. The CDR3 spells CASSLSPVGYNEQFF. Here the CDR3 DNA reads TGTGCCAGCAGCTTAAGCCCAGTGGGCTACAATGAGCAGTTCTTC.

CDR3 nucleotide sequence: TGTGCCAGCAGTTTTGGGATTCTCCAGCCCCAGCATTTT. Its protein is CASSFGILQPQHF. The chain is built from TRBV27 and TRBJ1-5; no clear D gene. V lost 3 bases to trimming and J lost 7 bases, with 10 bases between them. The CDR3 has 13 residues. The germline V gene encodes CDR1 MNHEY and CDR2 SMNVEV (reference sequence).

CDR3 residues: CATSDPTEPTQYF. For the CDR3, the DNA is TGTGCCACCAGTGACCCGACAGAGCCTACGCAGTATTTT. This chain joins TRBV24-1 and TRBJ2-3; D possibly corresponds to TRBD1 (5 bases). The germline V gene encodes CDR1 KGHDR and CDR2 SFDVKD. The CDR3 runs 13 residues. Trimming cost V 4 bases and J 8 bases, with 12 bases left between them.

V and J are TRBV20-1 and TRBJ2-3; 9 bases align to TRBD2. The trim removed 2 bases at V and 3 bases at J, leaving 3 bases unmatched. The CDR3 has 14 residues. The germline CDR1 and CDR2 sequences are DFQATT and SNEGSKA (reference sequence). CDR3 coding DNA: TGCAGTGCTAGAAAGCTAGCGGGGACAGATACGCAGTATTTT. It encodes CSARKLAGTDTQYF.

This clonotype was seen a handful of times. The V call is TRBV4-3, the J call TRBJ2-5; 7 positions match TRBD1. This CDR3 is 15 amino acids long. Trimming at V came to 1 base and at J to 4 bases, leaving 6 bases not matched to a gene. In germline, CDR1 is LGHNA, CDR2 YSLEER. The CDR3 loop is CASSQAQGYGETQYF. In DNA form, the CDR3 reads TGCGCCAGCAGCCAAGCACAGGGGTATGGAGAGACCCAGTACTTC.

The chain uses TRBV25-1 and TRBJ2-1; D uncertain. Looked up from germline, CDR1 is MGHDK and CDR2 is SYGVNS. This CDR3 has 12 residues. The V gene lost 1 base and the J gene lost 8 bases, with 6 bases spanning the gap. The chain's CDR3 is CASSESGHEQFF. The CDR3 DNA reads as TGTGCCAGCAGTGAATCGGGCCATGAGCAGTTCTTC.

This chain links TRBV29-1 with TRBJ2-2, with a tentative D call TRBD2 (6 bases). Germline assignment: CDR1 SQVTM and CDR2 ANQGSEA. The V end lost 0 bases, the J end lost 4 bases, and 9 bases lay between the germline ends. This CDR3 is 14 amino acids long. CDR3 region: CSVEDQGGTGELFF. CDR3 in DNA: TGCAGCGTTGAAGACCAGGGAGGCACCGGGGAGCTGTTTTTT.